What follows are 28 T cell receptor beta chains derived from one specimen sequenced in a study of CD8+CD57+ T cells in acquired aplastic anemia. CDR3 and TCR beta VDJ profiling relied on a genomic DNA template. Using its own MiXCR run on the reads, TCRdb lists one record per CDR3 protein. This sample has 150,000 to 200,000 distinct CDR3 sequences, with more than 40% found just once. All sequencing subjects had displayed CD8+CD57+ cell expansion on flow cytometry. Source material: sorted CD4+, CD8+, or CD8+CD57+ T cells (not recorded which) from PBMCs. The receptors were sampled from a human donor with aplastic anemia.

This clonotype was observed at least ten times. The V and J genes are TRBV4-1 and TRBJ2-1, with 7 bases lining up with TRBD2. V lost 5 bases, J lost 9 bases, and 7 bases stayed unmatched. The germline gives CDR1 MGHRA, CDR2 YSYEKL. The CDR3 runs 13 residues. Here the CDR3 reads CASSALSGGEQFF. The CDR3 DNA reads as TGCGCCAGCAGCGCTCTTTCGGGGGGTGAGCAGTTCTTC.

The CDR3 coding sequence is TGCAGTGCGAACCGGGCGCCGGAACTGTTTTTT. Translation gives CSANRAPELFF. This chain links TRBV20-1 with TRBJ1-4, with D unresolved. The CDR3 covers 11 residues. V was shortened by 6 bases and J by 12 bases, with 14 bases between the two germline ends. Germline loops: CDR1 DFQATT, CDR2 SNEGSKA (reference sequence).

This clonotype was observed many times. In DNA form, the CDR3 reads TGTGCCAGCAGTAACATTGGGTACGAGCAGTACTTC. This gives the protein CASSNIGYEQYF. This sequence joins TRBV27 and TRBJ2-7, with D unresolved. V was clipped by 5 bases and J by 4 bases, with 9 bases between them. There are 12 residues in the CDR3. The germline gives CDR1 MNHEY, CDR2 SMNVEV (reference sequence).

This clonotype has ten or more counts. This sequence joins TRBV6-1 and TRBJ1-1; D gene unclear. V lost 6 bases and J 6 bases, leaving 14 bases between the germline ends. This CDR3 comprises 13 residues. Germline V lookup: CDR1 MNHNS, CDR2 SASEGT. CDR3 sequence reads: CASREMGQPEAFF. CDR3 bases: TGTGCCAGCAGAGAAATGGGTCAACCTGAAGCTTTCTTT.

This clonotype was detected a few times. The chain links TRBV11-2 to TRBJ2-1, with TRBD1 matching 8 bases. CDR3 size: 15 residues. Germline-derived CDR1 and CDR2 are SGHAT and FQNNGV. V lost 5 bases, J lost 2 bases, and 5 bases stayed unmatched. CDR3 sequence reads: CASSEDRGTYNEQFF. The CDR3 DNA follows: TGTGCCAGCAGCGAAGACAGGGGTACCTACAATGAGCAGTTCTTC.

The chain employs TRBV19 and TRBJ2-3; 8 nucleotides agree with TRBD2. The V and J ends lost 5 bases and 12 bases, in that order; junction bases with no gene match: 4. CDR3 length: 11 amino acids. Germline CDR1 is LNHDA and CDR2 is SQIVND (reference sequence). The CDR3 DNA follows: TGTGCCAGTAGTCCTAGCGGGCCTCAGTATTTT. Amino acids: CASSPSGPQYF.

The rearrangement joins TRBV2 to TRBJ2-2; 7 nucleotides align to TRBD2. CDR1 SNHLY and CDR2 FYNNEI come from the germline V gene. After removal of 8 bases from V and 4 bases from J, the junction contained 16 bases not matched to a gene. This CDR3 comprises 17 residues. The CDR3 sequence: CASLNPGTTKSTGELFF. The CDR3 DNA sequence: TGTGCCAGCCTAAATCCGGGGACTACGAAGAGCACCGGGGAGCTGTTTTTT.

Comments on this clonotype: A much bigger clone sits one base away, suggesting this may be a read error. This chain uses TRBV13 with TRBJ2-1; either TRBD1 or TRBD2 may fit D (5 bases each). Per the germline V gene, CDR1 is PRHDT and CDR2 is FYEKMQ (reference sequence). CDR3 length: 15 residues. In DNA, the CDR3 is TGTGCCAGCAGCTCATTGGCCGGGGCCTACAATGAGCGGTTCTTC. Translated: CASSSLAGAYNERFF.

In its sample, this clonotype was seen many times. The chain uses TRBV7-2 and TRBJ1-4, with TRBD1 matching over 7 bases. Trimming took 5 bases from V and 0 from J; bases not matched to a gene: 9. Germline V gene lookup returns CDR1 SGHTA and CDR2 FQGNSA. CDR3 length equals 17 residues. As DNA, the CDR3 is TGTGCCAGCAGCGAAGTCGGGACAGAGACAACTAATGAAAAACTGTTTTTT. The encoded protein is CASSEVGTETTNEKLFF.

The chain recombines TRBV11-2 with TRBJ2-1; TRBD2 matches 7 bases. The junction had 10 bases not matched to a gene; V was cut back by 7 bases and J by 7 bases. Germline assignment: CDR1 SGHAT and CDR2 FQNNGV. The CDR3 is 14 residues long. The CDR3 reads CASNPGLPFNEQFF. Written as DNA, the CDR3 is TGTGCCAGCAACCCGGGACTACCGTTTAATGAGCAGTTCTTC.

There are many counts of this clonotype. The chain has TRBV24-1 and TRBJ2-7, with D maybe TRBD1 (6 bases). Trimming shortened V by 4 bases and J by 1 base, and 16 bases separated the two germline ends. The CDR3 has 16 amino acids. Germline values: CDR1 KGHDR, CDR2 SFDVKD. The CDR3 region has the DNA TGTGCCACCAGTGACGCCCTGACAGGACCTTCCTACGAGCAGTACTTC. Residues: CATSDALTGPSYEQYF.

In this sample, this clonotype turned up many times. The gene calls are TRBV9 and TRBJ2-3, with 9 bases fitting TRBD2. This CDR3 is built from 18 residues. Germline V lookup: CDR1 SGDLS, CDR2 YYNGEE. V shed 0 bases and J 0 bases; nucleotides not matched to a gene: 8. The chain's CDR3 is CASSVGNSGRTSTDTQYF. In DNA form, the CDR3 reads TGTGCCAGCAGCGTAGGAAACAGCGGGAGGACTAGCACAGATACGCAGTATTTT.

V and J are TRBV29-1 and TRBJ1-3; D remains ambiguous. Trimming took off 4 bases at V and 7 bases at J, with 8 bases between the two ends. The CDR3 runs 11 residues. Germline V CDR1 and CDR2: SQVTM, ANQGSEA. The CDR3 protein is CSVGNGNTIYF. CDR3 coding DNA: TGCAGCGTTGGGAATGGGAACACCATATATTTT.

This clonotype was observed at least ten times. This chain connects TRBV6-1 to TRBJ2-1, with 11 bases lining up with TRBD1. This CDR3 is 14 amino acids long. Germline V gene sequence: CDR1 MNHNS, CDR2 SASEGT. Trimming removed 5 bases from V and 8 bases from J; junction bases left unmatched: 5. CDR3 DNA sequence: TGTGCCAGCAGTCGGGGACAGGGGGGCCATGAGCAGTTCTTC. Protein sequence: CASSRGQGGHEQFF.

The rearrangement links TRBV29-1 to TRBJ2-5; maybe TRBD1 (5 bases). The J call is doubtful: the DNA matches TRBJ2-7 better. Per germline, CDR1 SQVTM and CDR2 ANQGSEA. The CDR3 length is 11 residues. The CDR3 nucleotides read TGCAGCTTTGGCAGGGCCTACGAGCAGTACTTC. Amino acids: CSFGRAYEQYF.

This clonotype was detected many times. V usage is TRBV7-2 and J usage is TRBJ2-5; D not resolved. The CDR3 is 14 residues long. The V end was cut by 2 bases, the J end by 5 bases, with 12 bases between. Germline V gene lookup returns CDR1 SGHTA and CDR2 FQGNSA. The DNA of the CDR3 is TGTGCCAGCAGCTTATTGGGTAGCCGGGAGACCCAGTACTTC. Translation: CASSLLGSRETQYF.

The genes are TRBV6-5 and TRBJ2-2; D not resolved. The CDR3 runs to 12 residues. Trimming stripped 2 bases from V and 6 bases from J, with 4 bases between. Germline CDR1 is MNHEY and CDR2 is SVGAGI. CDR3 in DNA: TGTGCCAGCAGTTACGACTCCGGGGAGCTGTTTTTT. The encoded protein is CASSYDSGELFF.

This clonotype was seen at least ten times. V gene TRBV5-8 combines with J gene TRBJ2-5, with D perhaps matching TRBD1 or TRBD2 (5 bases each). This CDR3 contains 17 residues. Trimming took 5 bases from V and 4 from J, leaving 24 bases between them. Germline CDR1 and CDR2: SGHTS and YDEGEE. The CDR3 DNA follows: TGTGCCAGCAGTCCTACGGGGCAGTCATTTTTCGTAGAGACCCAGTACTTC. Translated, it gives CASSPTGQSFFVETQYF.

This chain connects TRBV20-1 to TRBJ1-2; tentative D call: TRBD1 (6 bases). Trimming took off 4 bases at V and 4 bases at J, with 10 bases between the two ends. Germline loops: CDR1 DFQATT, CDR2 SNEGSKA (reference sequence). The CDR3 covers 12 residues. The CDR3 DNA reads TGCAGTGCTAACAGGGACCCCTATGGCTACACCTTC. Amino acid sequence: CSANRDPYGYTF.

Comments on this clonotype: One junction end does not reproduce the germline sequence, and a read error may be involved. The CDR3 DNA is TGCAGCGTTTACTCTGGGGTCAGAGGAATAACTGAAGCTTTTTTT. Protein: CSVYSGVRGITEAFF. The V call is TRBV29-1, the J call TRBJ1-1, with no clear D. The germline V gene has CDR1 SQVTM and CDR2 ANQGSEA. CDR3 length: 15 amino acids.

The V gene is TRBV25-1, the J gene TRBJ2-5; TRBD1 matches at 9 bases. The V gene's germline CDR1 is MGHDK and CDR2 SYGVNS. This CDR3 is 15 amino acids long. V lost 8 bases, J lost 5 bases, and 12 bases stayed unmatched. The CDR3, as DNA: TGTGCCAGCTCGTCGGGGACAGGGATGATGGAGACCCAGTACTTC. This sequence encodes CASSSGTGMMETQYF.

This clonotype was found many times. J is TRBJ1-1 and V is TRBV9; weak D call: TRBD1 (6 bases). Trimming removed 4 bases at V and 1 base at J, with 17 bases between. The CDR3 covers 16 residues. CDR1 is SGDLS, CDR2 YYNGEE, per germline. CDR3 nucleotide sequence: TGTGCCAGCAGCCCACCCCTAGGGGGTTGGAACACTGAAGCTTTCTTT. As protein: CASSPPLGGWNTEAFF.

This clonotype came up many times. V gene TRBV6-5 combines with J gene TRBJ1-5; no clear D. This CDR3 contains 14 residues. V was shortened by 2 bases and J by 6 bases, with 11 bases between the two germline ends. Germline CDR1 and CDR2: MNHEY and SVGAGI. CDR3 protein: CASSYHFNFQPQHF. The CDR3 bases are TGTGCCAGCAGTTACCATTTTAATTTTCAGCCCCAGCATTTT.

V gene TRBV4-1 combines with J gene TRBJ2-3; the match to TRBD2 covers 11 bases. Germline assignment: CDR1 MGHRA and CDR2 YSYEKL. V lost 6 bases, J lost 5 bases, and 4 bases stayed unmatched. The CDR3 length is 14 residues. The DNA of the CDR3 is TGCGCCAGCAGACTAGCGGGAGTAAGAGATACGCAGTATTTT. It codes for CASRLAGVRDTQYF.

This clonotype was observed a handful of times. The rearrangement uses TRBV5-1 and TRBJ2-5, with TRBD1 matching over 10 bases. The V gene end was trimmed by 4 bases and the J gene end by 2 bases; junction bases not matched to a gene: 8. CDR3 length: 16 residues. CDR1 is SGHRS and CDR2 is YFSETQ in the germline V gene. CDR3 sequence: CASSRTTGQGQETQYF. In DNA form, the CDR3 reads TGCGCCAGCAGCAGGACAACGGGACAGGGGCAAGAGACCCAGTACTTC.

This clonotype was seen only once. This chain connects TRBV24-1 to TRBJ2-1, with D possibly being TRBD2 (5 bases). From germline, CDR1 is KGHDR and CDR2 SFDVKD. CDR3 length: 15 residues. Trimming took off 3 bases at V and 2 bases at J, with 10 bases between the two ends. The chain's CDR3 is CATSDRLSPYNEQFF. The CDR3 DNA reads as TGTGCCACCAGTGATCGACTATCGCCCTACAATGAGCAGTTCTTC.

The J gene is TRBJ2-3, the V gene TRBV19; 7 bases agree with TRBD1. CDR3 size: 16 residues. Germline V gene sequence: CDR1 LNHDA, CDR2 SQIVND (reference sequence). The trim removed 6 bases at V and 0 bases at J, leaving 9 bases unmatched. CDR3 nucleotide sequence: TGTGCCAGTAGCCGGGAAAAGGGGGCAAGCACAGATACGCAGTATTTT. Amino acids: CASSREKGASTDTQYF.

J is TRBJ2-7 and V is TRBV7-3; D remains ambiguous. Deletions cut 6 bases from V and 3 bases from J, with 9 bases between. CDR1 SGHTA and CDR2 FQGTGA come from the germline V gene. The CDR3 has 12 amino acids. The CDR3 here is CASSGRFYEQYF. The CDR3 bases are TGTGCCAGCAGTGGTAGGTTCTACGAGCAGTACTTC.